The 22 T cell receptor beta chains below come from one sample, sequenced in a study of CD8 T cells in ankylosing spondylitis. No antigen has been assigned to these receptors. Study findings and constraints: What seemed typical of ankylosing spondylitis blood was a TCR beta motif built from about 8 highly homologous variants.

TCRdb re-called the 5' RACE reads with MiXCR, one entry per CDR3 protein. Seen here are roughly 350,000 distinct CDR3 sequences, less than 10% observed once, and the top ten hold roughly 14%. Sequenced input: blood, either unsorted or a sorted T cell fraction (not recorded which). All receptors derive from a male donor with ankylosing spondylitis.

This clonotype has just a few counts. This rearrangement joins TRBV5-1 to TRBJ2-1; 11 bases agree with TRBD2. Unmatched junction bases numbered 6, after V lost 4 bases and J lost 6 bases. Germline-derived CDR1 and CDR2 are SGHRS and YFSETQ. The CDR3 is 15 residues long. CDR3 DNA sequence: TGCGCCAGCAGCAAACTAGCGGGAGAGGGCAATGAGCAGTTCTTC. Translation gives CASSKLAGEGNEQFF.

This clonotype was detected many times. The chain uses TRBV5-1 and TRBJ1-1; D is perhaps TRBD1 (6 bases). The ends were cut back, 2 bases at V and 0 bases at J, with 14 bases in the middle. The CDR3 sequence is 16 residues long. Germline CDR1 is SGHRS and CDR2 is YFSETQ. This CDR3 is CASSFGVDRLNTEAFF. DNA of the CDR3: TGCGCCAGCAGCTTTGGAGTTGACAGGCTGAACACTGAAGCTTTCTTT.

The chain links TRBV28 to TRBJ2-7; 7 positions match TRBD1. The trim removed 2 bases at V and 1 base at J, leaving 5 bases unmatched. From germline, CDR1 is MDHEN and CDR2 SYDVKM. CDR3 length: 15 amino acids. This CDR3 reads CASSLTDRPSYEQYF. DNA of the CDR3: TGTGCCAGCAGTTTAACGGACAGGCCGTCCTACGAGCAGTACTTC.

This clonotype was counted many times. The chain recombines TRBV29-1 with TRBJ2-1; tentatively, D is TRBD2 (6 bases). Germline V gene data show CDR1 as SQVTM and CDR2 as ANQGSEA. The V and J ends lost 2 bases and 8 bases respectively, with 22 bases between them. The CDR3 loop spans 16 amino acids. The CDR3 spells CSVENQYRGPGDEQFF. The CDR3, as DNA: TGCAGCGTTGAAAACCAATACCGGGGCCCGGGAGATGAGCAGTTCTTC.

This clonotype has just a few counts. The CDR3 region has the DNA TGTGCCAGCATTACCTGGGATAGCGGGCCCACCCGGAGCTCCTACAATGAGCAGTTCTTC. Protein product: CASITWDSGPTRSSYNEQFF. This chain joins TRBV28 and TRBJ2-1, with 7 bases that match TRBD2. V dropped 7 bases and J dropped 0; count of bases not matched to a gene: 21. The CDR3 is 20 residues long. The germline V gene encodes CDR1 MDHEN and CDR2 SYDVKM.

This clonotype was observed a handful of times. V gene TRBV29-1 combines with J gene TRBJ2-7; D may be TRBD1 or TRBD2 (5 bases each). The V end was cut by 6 bases, the J end by 0 bases, with 12 bases between. Germline V lookup: CDR1 SQVTM, CDR2 ANQGSEA. The CDR3 totals 13 residues. The CDR3 bases are TGCAGCGTCCCCGGGACGGACTCCTACGAGCAGTACTTC. It specifies CSVPGTDSYEQYF.

The gene calls are TRBV19 and TRBJ2-1; D may be TRBD2 (6 bases). The CDR3 spans 13 residues. Germline assignment: CDR1 LNHDA and CDR2 SQIVND (reference sequence). V dropped 7 bases and J dropped 6 bases, with 13 bases sitting between them. The CDR3, as DNA: TGTGCCAGTACTCCCCCCGGGGGCAATGAGCAGTTCTTC. It encodes CASTPPGGNEQFF.

This clonotype was observed a few times. V usage is TRBV29-1 and J usage is TRBJ2-5; TRBD2 agrees at 7 bases. There are 15 residues in the CDR3. Germline V gives CDR1 SQVTM, CDR2 ANQGSEA. V lost 1 base, J lost 5 bases, and 10 bases stayed unmatched. In nucleotides, the CDR3 is TGCAGCGTTGAAGGTCTGGGAGGGAGAGGGGAGACCCAGTACTTC. This encodes CSVEGLGGRGETQYF.

This clonotype was observed at least ten times. The chain's CDR3 is CASSWSSGRDTGELFF. The DNA of the CDR3 is TGCGCCAGCAGCTGGAGTAGCGGGAGGGACACCGGGGAGCTGTTTTTT. The rearrangement uses TRBV5-1 and TRBJ2-2; the match to TRBD2 covers 11 bases. The trim removed 3 bases at V and 3 bases at J, leaving 4 bases unmatched. Germline CDR1 and CDR2: SGHRS and YFSETQ. The CDR3 is made up of 16 amino acids.

The chain has TRBV18 and TRBJ2-1; D is ambiguous. CDR3 length: 16 amino acids. Germline V gene sequence: CDR1 KGHSH, CDR2 LQKENI. V dropped 1 base and J dropped 0 bases, with 10 bases sitting between them. CDR3 nucleotide sequence: TGTGCCAGCTCACCACTCAGCACGAGCTCCTACAATGAGCAGTTCTTC. This encodes CASSPLSTSSYNEQFF.

This rearrangement joins TRBV5-1 to TRBJ2-3, with 7 bases lining up with TRBD2. V was clipped by 3 bases and J by 0 bases; unmatched bases: 7. This CDR3 is built from 16 residues. Germline-derived CDR1 and CDR2 are SGHRS and YFSETQ. This CDR3 reads CASSWIAGGSTDTQYF. The CDR3 DNA sequence: TGCGCCAGCAGCTGGATAGCGGGCGGAAGCACAGATACGCAGTATTTT.

The rearrangement joins TRBV9 to TRBJ1-1; 8 bases fit TRBD1. The germline gives CDR1 SGDLS, CDR2 YYNGEE. This CDR3 comprises 17 residues. V lost 6 bases and J lost 2; bases outside the gene matches: 15. CDR3 sequence: CASTPPGGPFSNTEAFF. CDR3 coding DNA: TGTGCCAGCACCCCCCCAGGGGGCCCATTTTCTAACACTGAAGCTTTCTTT. Looking up the rest from reference TRBV9 and TRBJ1-1 gives the full variable domain: DSGVTQTPKHLITATGQRVTLRCSPRSGDLSVYWYQQSLDQGLQFLIQYYNGEERAKGNILERFSAQQFPDLHSELNLSSLELGDSALYFCASTPPGGPFSNTEAFFGQGTRLTVV.

This chain links TRBV15 with TRBJ1-5, with D unresolved. CDR3 size: 14 residues. Germline-derived CDR1 and CDR2 are LNHNV and YYDKDF (reference sequence). Trimming removed 0 bases from V and 5 bases from J, with 8 bases in between. For the CDR3, the DNA is TGTGCCACCAGCAGAGATTCGAAGGATCAGCCCCAGCATTTT. It specifies CATSRDSKDQPQHF.

This clonotype was detected only a few times. The rearrangement uses TRBV7-9 and TRBJ2-1, with D perhaps TRBD2 (6 bases). The V end lost 5 bases, the J end lost 8 bases, and 16 bases lay between the germline ends. The CDR3 sequence is 14 residues long. From germline, CDR1 is SEHNR and CDR2 FQNEAQ (reference sequence). This chain's CDR3 is CASSTSLGVDEQFF. For the CDR3, the DNA is TGTGCCAGCAGCACTAGCCTCGGGGTCGATGAGCAGTTCTTC. Using reference TRBV7-9 and TRBJ2-1 for the parts outside the CDR3, the full variable domain is DTGVSQNPRHKITKRGQNVTFRCDPISEHNRLYWYRQTLGQGPEFLTYFQNEAQLEKSRLLSDRFSAERPKGSFSTLEIQRTEQGDSAMYLCASSTSLGVDEQFFGPGTRLTVL.

This clonotype showed up many times. This chain joins TRBV6-1 and TRBJ2-7; the D gene is possibly TRBD2 (6 bases). The germline V and J ends were trimmed by 8 bases and 4 bases, with 24 bases remaining between them. The CDR3 totals 16 residues. Germline V gene data show CDR1 as MNHNS and CDR2 as SASEGT. The DNA for the CDR3 is TGTGCCAGCCACCCGGAGGCGGGATGGATCGGTTACGAGCAGTACTTC. This codes for CASHPEAGWIGYEQYF.

This clonotype showed up just a few times. CDR3 DNA sequence: TGTGCCAGCAGTCAGCAGGAGACCTACGAGCAGTACTTC. The encoded protein is CASSQQETYEQYF. The gene calls are TRBV7-7 and TRBJ2-7; no definite D call. The V and J ends lost 6 bases and 2 bases respectively, with 11 bases between them. The germline V gene encodes CDR1 SSHAT and CDR2 FNYEAQ (reference sequence). The CDR3 loop spans 13 amino acids.

This clonotype was recorded a few times. The chain links TRBV6-1 to TRBJ1-1; maybe TRBD1 (6 bases). Trimming removed 7 bases from V and 0 bases from J, with 15 bases in between. The CDR3 extends over 15 amino acids. Looked up from germline, CDR1 is MNHNS and CDR2 is SASEGT. The CDR3 is CASKPHGQMNTEAFF. The CDR3 DNA is TGTGCCAGCAAACCCCACGGACAGATGAACACTGAAGCTTTCTTT.

This clonotype occurred a few times. The rearrangement links TRBV7-9 to TRBJ2-5; D could derive from TRBD1 or TRBD2 (6 bases each). In germline, CDR1 is SEHNR, CDR2 FQNEAQ (reference sequence). Trimming removed 10 bases from V and 1 base from J, with 16 bases in between. The CDR3 has 14 residues. CDR3 coding DNA: TGTGCCACCCGAGGGGGGCAGTTCCAAGAGACCCAGTACTTC. It codes for CATRGGQFQETQYF. Looking up the rest from reference TRBV7-9 and TRBJ2-5 gives the full variable domain: DTGVSQNPRHKITKRGQNVTFRCDPISEHNRLYWYRQTLGQGPEFLTYFQNEAQLEKSRLLSDRFSAERPKGSFSTLEIQRTEQGDSAMYLCATRGGQFQETQYFGPGTRLLVL.

This clonotype occurred a few times. The gene calls are TRBV5-1 and TRBJ2-1, with 13 bases that match TRBD2. The junction had 13 bases not matched to a gene; V was cut back by 4 bases and J by 9 bases. Germline lookup yields CDR1 SGHRS and CDR2 YFSETQ. The CDR3 is 17 residues long. CDR3 in DNA: TGCGCCAGCAGCGACTGGCCCGGGACTAGCGGGACGGGTGAGCAGTTCTTC. It translates to CASSDWPGTSGTGEQFF.

V is TRBV7-2 and J is TRBJ2-2; 7 positions match TRBD1. The CDR3 spans 14 residues. V was pared by 5 bases and J by 6 bases, with 6 bases of the junction left unmatched. Germline V gives CDR1 SGHTA, CDR2 FQGNSA. The CDR3 spells CASSATGVAGELFF. The DNA for the CDR3 is TGTGCCAGCAGCGCAACAGGGGTGGCCGGGGAGCTGTTTTTT.

This clonotype has only a few counts. The chain combines TRBV19 with TRBJ1-1; the match to TRBD1 covers 7 bases. This CDR3 comprises 15 residues. Per the germline V gene, CDR1 is LNHDA and CDR2 is SQIVND (reference sequence). J was trimmed by 6 bases and V by 3 bases; bases with no gene match: 10. In DNA form, the CDR3 reads TGTGCCAGTAGTATTGCGAGACAGGGAATGGCTGAAGCTTTCTTT. This sequence encodes CASSIARQGMAEAFF.

This clonotype showed up just a few times. The chain has TRBV24-1 and TRBJ1-2; TRBD1 is a possible D gene (5 bases). The CDR3 contains 14 residues. Germline V gives CDR1 KGHDR, CDR2 SFDVKD. V lost 6 bases and J lost 3, with 13 bases in between. CDR3 coding DNA: TGTGCCACCAGTCATTCGGACACCGACTATGGCTACACCTTC. This encodes CATSHSDTDYGYTF.